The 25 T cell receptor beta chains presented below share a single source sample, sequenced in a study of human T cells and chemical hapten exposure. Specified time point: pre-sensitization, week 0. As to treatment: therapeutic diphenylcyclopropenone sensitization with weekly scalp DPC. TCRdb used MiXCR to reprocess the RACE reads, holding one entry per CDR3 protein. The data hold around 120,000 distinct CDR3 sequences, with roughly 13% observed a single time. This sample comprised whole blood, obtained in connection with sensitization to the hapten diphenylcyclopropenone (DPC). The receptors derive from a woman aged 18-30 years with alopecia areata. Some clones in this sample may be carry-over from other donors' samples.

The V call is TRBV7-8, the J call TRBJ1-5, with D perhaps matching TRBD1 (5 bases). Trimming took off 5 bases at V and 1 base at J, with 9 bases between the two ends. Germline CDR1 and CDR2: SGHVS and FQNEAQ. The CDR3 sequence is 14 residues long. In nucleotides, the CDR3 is TGTGCCAGCAGCCTAGGGGACAGCAATCAGCCCCAGCATTTT. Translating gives CASSLGDSNQPQHF.

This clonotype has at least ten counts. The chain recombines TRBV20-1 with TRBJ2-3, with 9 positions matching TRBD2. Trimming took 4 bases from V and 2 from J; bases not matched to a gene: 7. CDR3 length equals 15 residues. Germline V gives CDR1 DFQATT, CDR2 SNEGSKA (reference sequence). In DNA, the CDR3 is TGCAGTGCTACCTTGGGACTAGCAGACACAGATACGCAGTATTTT. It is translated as CSATLGLADTDTQYF.

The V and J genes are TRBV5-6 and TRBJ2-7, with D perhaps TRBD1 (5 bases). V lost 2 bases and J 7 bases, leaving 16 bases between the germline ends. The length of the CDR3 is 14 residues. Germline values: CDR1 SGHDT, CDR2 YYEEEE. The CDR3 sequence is CASSFIWTPGEQYF. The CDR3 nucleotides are TGTGCCAGCAGCTTCATTTGGACCCCAGGGGAGCAGTACTTC.

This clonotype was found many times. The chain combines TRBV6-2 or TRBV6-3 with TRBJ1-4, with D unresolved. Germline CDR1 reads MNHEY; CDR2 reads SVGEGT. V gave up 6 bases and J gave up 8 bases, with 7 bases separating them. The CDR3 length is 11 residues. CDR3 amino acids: CASSEGEKLFF. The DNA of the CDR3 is TGTGCCAGCAGCGAAGGCGAAAAACTGTTTTTT.

DNA for the CDR3: TGCAGTGCTAGAGACTCCCGGACAGGGAGTGATGGCTACACCTTC. Translating it yields CSARDSRTGSDGYTF. The V gene is TRBV20-1, the J gene TRBJ1-2, with 8 bases identical to TRBD1. V was clipped by 0 bases and J by 6 bases; unmatched bases: 9. The CDR3 runs to 15 residues. Per germline, CDR1 DFQATT and CDR2 SNEGSKA (reference sequence).

DNA for the CDR3: TGCGCCAGCAGCCAAGAGCTGGGACAGGGAGCGGGGAATTCACCCCTCCACTTT. This codes for CASSQELGQGAGNSPLHF. The V gene is TRBV4-3, the J gene TRBJ1-6; 9 positions agree with TRBD1. Per germline, CDR1 LGHNA and CDR2 YSLEER. This CDR3 spans 18 amino acids. Trimming removed 0 bases from V and 7 bases from J; junction bases left unmatched: 10.

The CDR3 sequence: CASSYSRVAGNTIYF. As DNA, the CDR3 is TGTGCCAGCAGTTACTCTCGGGTGGCTGGAAACACCATATATTTT. The rearrangement uses TRBV6-5 and TRBJ1-3; D unclear. This CDR3 is built from 15 residues. V lost 0 bases to trimming and J lost 2 bases, with 8 bases between them. CDR1 and CDR2 from the germline V gene are MNHEY and SVGAGI.

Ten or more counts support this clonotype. CDR3 nucleotides: TGTGCCAGCAGTTTAAGCGGGGGGGCCTCCCCCGAGGCCCAGTACTTC. It specifies CASSLSGGASPEAQYF. The rearrangement joins TRBV12-3 or TRBV12-4 to TRBJ2-5; TRBD2 matches at 10 bases. Trimming cost V 2 bases and J 9 bases; bases outside gene matches: 12. The CDR3 has 16 amino acids.

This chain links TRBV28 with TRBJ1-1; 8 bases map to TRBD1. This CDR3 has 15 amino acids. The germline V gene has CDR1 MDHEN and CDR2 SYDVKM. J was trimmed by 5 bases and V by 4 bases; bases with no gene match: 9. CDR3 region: CASSSVTGGPTEAFF. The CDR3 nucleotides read TGTGCCAGCAGTTCGGTTACAGGGGGGCCGACTGAAGCTTTCTTT.

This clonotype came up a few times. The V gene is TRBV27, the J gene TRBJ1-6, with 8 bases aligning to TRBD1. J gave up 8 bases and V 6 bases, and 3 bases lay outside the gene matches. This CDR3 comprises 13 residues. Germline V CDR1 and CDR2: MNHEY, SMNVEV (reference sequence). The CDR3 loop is CASRQGAYSPLHF. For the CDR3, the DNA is TGTGCCAGCAGGCAGGGGGCTTATTCACCCCTCCACTTT.

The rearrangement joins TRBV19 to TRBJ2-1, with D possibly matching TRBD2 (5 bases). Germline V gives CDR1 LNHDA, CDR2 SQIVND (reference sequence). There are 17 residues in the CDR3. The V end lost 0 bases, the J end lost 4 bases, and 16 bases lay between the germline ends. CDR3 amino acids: CASSIDPWRPTYNEQFF. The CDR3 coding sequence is TGTGCCAGTAGTATAGATCCATGGAGGCCAACGTACAATGAGCAGTTCTTC.

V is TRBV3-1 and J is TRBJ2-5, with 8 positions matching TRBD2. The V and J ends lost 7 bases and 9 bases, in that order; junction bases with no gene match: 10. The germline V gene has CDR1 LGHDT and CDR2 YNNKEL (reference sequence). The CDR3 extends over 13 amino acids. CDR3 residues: CASTPIPGGAQYF. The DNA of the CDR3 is TGTGCCAGCACCCCCATCCCGGGGGGGGCCCAGTACTTC.

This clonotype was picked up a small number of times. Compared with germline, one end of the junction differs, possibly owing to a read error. The CDR3 sequence: CSAREGYTF. DNA for the CDR3: TGCAGTGCAAGAGAGGGCTACACCTTC. This chain uses TRBV20-1 with TRBJ1-2; D remains ambiguous. This CDR3 is built from 9 residues. Germline assignment: CDR1 DFQATT and CDR2 SNEGSKA (reference sequence).

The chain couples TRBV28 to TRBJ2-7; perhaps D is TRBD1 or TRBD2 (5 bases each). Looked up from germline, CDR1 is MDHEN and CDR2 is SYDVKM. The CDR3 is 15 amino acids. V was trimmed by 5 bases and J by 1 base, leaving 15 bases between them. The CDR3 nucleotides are TGTGCCAGCAGTACGGGGCCCAGCCTATCCTACGAGCAGTACTTC. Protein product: CASSTGPSLSYEQYF.

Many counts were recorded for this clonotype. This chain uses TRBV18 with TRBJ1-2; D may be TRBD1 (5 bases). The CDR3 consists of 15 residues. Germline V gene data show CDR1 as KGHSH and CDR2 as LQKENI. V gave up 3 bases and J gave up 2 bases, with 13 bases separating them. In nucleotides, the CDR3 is TGTGCCAGCTCACCGGCCGGTGGGGGAAACTATGGCTACACCTTC. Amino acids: CASSPAGGGNYGYTF.

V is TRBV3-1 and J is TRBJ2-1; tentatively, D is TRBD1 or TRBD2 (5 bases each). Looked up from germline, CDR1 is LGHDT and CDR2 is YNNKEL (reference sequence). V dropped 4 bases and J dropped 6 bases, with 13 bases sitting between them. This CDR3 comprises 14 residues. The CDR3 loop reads CASSPGLASNEQFF. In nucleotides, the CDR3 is TGTGCCAGCAGCCCGGGGCTGGCTAGCAATGAGCAGTTCTTC.

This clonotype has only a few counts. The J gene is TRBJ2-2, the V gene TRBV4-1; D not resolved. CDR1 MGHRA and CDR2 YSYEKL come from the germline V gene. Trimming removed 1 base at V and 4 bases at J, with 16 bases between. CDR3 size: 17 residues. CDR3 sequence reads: CASSQVISESPTGELFF. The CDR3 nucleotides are TGCGCCAGCAGCCAAGTAATAAGCGAAAGCCCCACCGGGGAGCTGTTTTTT.

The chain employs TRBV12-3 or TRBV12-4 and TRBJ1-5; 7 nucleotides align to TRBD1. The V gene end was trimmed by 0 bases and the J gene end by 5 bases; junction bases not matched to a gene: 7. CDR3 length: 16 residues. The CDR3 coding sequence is TGTGCCAGCAGTTTAGCCGGCGACAGGGCGGATCAGCCCCAGCATTTT. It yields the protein CASSLAGDRADQPQHF.

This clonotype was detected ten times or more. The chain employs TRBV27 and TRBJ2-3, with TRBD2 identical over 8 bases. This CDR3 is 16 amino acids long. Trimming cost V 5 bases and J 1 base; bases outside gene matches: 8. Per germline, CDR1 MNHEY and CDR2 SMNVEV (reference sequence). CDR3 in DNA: TGTGCCAGCAGTGGGTTTCCAGCGGGGGGCACAGATACGCAGTATTTT. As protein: CASSGFPAGGTDTQYF.

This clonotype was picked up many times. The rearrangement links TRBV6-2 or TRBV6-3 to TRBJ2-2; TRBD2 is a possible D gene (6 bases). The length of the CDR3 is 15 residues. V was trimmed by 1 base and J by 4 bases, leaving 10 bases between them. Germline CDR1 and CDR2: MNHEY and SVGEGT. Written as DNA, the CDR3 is TGTGCCAGCAGTTACTGGAGGGTCACCACCGGGGAGCTGTTTTTT. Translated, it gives CASSYWRVTTGELFF.

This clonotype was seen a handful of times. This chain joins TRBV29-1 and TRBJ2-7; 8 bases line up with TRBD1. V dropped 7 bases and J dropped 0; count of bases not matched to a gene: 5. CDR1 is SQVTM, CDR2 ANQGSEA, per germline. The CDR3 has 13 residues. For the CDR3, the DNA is TGCAGCGCGACAGGGGCGAACTCCTACGAGCAGTACTTC. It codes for CSATGANSYEQYF.

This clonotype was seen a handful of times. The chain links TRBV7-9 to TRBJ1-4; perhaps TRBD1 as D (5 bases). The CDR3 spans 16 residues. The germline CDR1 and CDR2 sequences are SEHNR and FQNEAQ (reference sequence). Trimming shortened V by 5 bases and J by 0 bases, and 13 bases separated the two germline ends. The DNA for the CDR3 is TGTGCCAGCAGCCCCGGACAAATTGCAACTAATGAAAAACTGTTTTTT. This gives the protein CASSPGQIATNEKLFF.

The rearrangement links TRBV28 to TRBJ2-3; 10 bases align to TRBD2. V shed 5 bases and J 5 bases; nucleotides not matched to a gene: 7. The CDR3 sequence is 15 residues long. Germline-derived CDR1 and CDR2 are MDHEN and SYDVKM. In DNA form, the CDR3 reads TGTGCCAGCAGTCTGCGCAGGACTAGCGGAGATACGCAGTATTTT. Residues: CASSLRRTSGDTQYF.

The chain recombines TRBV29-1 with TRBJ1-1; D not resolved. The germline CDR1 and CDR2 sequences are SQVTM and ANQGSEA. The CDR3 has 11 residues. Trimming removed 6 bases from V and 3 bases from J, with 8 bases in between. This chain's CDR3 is CSVQWDTEAFF. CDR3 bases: TGCAGCGTCCAATGGGACACTGAAGCTTTCTTT.

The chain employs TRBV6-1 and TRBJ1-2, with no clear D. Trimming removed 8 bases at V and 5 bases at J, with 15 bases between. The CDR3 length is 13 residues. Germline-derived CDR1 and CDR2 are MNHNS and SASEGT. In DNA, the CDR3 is TGTGCCAGCGGAGAGGACGGAGGTTATGGCTACACCTTC. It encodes CASGEDGGYGYTF.